This T cell receptor (beta chain) originates from a study of beta chain features in type 1 diabetes. At the level of the study: Sorted cells numbering some 110 million were examined across all samples.

Study-wide results and limits: Researchers could not determine here whether HLA type influences TCRB rearrangement. TCRB CDR3s from Type 1 diabetes patients were moderately but significantly shorter in all four CD4+ subsets.

Sequencing targeted expressed TCRB transcripts, as all isolated RNA had been reverse transcribed. Repertoires were generated with immunoSEQ multiplex PCR, while TCRdb's copy carries only in-frame clones and drops some. This table holds approximately 730,000 clones, 13% found once. A remark on this clone: The antigen remains unidentified.

Per the germline V gene, CDR1 is LGHNT and CDR2 is FRNRAP. This CDR3 is 15 amino acids long. V was clipped by 5 bases and J by 3 bases, with 15 bases between them. The TCR originated in a man between 18 and 29 years old with type 1 diabetes. The chain uses TRBV12-5 and TRBJ2-3; D might be TRBD1 (6 bases). Material for sequencing was naive CD4+ T cells from blood. Here the CDR3 DNA reads TGTGCTAGTGGTATCGGGACACCTGGTACAGATACGCAGTATTTT. Its translation: CASGIGTPGTDTQYF.